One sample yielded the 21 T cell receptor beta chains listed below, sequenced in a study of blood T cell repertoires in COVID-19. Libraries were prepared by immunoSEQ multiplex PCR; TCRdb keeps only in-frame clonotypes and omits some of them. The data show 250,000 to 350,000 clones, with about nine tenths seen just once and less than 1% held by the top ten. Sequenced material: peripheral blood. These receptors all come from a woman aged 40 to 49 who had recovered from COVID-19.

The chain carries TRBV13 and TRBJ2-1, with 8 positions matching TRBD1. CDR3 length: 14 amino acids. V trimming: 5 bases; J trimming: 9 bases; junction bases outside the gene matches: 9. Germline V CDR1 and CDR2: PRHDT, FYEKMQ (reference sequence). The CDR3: CASSRRQGKGEQFF. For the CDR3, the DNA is TGTGCCAGCAGCCGTAGACAGGGGAAAGGTGAGCAGTTCTTC.

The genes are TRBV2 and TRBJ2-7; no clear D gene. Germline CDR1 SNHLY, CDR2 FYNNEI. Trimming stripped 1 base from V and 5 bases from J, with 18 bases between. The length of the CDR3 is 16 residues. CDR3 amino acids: CASSEGEDLVDDEQYF. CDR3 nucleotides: TGTGCCAGCAGTGAAGGAGAGGATTTAGTAGATGACGAGCAGTACTTC.

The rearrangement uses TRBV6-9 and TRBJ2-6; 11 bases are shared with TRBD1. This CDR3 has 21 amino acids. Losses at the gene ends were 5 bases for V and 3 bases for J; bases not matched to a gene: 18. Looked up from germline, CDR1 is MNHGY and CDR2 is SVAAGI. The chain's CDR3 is CASSPARRGQGAYFGANVLTF. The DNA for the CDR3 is TGTGCCAGCAGTCCCGCGCGGCGAGGACAGGGGGCTTATTTTGGGGCCAACGTCCTGACTTTC.

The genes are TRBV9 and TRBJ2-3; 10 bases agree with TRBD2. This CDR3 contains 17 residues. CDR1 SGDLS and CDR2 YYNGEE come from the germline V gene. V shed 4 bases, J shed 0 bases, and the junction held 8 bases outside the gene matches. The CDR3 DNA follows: TGTGCCAGCAGCTCATACGAGACTAGCGGGAGCACAGATACGCAGTATTTT. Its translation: CASSSYETSGSTDTQYF.

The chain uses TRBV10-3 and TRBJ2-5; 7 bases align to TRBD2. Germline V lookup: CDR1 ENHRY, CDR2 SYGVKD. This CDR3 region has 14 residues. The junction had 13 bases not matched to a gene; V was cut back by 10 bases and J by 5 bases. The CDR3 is CATTPGGGGETQYF. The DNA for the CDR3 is TGTGCCACAACCCCAGGCGGGGGTGGGGAGACCCAGTACTTC.

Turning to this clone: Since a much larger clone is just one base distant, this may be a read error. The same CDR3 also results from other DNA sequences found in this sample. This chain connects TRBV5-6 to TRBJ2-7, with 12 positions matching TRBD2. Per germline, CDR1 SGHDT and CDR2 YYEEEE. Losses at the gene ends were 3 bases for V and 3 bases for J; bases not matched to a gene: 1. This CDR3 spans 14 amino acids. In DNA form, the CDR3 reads TGTGCCAGCAGCTCGACTAGCGGGAGCTACGAGCAGTACTTC. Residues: CASSSTSGSYEQYF.

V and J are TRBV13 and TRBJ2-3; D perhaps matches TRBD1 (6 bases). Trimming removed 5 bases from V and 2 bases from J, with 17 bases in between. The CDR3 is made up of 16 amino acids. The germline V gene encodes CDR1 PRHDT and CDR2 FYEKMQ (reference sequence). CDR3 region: CASSPPGAAPTDTQYF. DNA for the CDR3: TGTGCCAGCAGCCCTCCAGGGGCGGCGCCCACAGATACGCAGTATTTT. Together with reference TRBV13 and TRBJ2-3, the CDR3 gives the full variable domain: AAGVIQSPRHLIKEKRETATLKCYPIPRHDTVYWYQQGPGQDPQFLISFYEKMQSDKGSIPDRFSAQQFSDYHSELNMSSLELGDSALYFCASSPPGAAPTDTQYFGPGTRLTVL.

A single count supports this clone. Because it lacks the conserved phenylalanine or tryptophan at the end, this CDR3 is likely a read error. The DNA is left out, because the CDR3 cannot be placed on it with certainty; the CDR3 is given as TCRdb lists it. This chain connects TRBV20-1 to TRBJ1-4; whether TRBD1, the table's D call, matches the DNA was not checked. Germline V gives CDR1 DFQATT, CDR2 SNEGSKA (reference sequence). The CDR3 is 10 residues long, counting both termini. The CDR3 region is CSASIWTPVS.

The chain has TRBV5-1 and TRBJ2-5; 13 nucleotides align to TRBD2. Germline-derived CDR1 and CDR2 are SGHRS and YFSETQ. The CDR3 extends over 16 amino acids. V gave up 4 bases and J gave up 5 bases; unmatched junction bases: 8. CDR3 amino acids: CASSMGLAGSWETQYF. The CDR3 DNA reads TGCGCCAGCAGCATGGGACTAGCGGGAAGTTGGGAGACCCAGTACTTC.

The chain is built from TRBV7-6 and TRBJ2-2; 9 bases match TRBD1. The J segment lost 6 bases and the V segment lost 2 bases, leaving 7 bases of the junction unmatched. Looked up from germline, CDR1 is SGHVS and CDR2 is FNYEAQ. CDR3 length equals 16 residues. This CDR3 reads CASSLTGTGYSGELFF. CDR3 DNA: TGTGCCAGCAGCTTAACCGGGACAGGGTACTCCGGGGAGCTGTTTTTT.

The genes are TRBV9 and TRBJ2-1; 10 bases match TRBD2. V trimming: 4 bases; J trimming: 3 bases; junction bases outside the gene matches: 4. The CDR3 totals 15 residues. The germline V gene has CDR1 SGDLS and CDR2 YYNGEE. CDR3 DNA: TGTGCCAGCAGCCGCGGGACTAGCGACTACAATGAGCAGTTCTTC. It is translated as CASSRGTSDYNEQFF. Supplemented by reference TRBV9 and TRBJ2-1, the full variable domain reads DSGVTQTPKHLITATGQRVTLRCSPRSGDLSVYWYQQSLDQGLQFLIQYYNGEERAKGNILERFSAQQFPDLHSELNLSSLELGDSALYFCASSRGTSDYNEQFFGPGTRLTVL.

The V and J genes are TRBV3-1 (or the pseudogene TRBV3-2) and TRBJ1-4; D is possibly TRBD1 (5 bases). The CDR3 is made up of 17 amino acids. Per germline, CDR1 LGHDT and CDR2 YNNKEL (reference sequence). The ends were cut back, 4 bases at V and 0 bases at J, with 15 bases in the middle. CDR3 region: CASSLRGVESTNEKLFF. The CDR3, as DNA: TGTGCCAGCAGCCTGCGGGGGGTAGAGTCAACTAATGAAAAACTGTTTTTT.

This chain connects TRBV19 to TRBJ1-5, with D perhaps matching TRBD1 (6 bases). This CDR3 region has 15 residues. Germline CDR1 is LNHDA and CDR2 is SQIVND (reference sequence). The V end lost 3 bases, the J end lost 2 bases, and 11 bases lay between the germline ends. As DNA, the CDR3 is TGTGCCAGTAGTATCCGGGGGGCAGGCAATCAGCCCCAGCATTTT. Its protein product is CASSIRGAGNQPQHF.

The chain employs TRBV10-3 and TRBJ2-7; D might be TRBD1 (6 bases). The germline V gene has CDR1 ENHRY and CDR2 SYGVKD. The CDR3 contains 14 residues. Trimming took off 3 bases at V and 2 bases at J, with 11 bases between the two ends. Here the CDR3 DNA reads TGTGCCATCAGTGACAGACAGGACACCTACGAGCAGTACTTC. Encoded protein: CAISDRQDTYEQYF.

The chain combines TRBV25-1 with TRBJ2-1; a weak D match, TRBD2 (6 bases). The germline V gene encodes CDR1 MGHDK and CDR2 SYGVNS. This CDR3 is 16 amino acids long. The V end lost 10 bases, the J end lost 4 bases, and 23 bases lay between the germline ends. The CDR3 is CATVGRLDFQYNEQFF. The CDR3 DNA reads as TGTGCCACCGTGGGGAGACTAGACTTCCAATACAATGAGCAGTTCTTC. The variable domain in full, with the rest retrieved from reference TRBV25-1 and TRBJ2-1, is EADIYQTPRYLVIGTGKKITLECSQTMGHDKMYWYQQDPGMELHLIHYSYGVNSTEKGDLSSESTVSRIRTEHFPLTLESARPSHTSQYLCATVGRLDFQYNEQFFGPGTRLTVL.

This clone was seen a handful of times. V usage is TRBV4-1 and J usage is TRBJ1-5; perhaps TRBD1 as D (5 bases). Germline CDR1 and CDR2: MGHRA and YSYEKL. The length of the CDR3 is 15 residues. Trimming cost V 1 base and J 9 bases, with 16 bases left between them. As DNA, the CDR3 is TGCGCCAGCAGCCAAGTGGGCACAGGACGAGGGCCCCAGCATTTT. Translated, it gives CASSQVGTGRGPQHF.

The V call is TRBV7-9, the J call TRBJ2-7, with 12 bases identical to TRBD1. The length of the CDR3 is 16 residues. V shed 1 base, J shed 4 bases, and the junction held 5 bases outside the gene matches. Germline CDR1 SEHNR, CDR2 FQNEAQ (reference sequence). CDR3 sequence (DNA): TGTGCCAGCAGCTTAGTTGGGACAGGGGGCGGGTACGAGCAGTACTTC. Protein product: CASSLVGTGGGYEQYF.

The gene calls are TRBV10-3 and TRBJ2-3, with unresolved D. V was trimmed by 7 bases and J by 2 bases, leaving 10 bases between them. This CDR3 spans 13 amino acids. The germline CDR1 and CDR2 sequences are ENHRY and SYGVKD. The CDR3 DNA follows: TGTGCCATCACCAGCCGACTCACAGATACGCAGTATTTT. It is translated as CAITSRLTDTQYF.

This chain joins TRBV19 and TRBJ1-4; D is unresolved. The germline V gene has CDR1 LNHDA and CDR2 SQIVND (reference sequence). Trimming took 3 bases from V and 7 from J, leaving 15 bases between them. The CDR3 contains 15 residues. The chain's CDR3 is CASSIPSLGGEKLFF. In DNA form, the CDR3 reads TGTGCCAGTAGTATCCCATCCCTAGGAGGTGAAAAACTGTTTTTT.

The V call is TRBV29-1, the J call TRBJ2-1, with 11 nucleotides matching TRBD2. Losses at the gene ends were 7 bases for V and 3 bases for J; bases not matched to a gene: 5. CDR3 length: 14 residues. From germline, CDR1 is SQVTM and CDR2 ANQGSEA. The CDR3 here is CSAKLAGVYNEQFF. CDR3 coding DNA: TGCAGCGCAAAACTAGCGGGAGTCTACAATGAGCAGTTCTTC.

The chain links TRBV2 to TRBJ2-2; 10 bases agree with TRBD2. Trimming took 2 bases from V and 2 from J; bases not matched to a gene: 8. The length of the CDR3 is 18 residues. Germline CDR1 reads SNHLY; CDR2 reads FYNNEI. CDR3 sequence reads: CASSELGLAGANTGELFF. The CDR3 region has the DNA TGTGCCAGCAGTGAATTGGGGCTAGCGGGAGCCAACACCGGGGAGCTGTTTTTT.